Below are 19 T cell receptor beta chains sequenced from a single sample in a study of blood T cell repertoires in COVID-19. The protocol was immunoSEQ multiplex PCR, while the TCRdb copy is restricted to in-frame clones and leaves out a portion. Among 200,000 to 250,000 clones listed, more than 85% were seen once. Sequenced: peripheral blood. The receptors here all came from a woman aged 45 to 65 with COVID-19, enrolled during active disease.

CDR3 amino acids: CASSWDREKLFF. The CDR3 DNA is TGCGCCAGCAGTTGGGACAGGGAAAAACTGTTTTTT. The V call is TRBV4-1, the J call TRBJ1-4; TRBD1 aligns across 8 bases. Germline V lookup: CDR1 MGHRA, CDR2 YSYEKL. The CDR3 has 12 amino acids. After removal of 6 bases from V and 8 bases from J, the junction contained 2 bases not matched to a gene.

This chain uses TRBV5-4 with TRBJ2-2; D may be TRBD1 (5 bases). Germline loops: CDR1 SGHNT, CDR2 YYREEE (reference sequence). V was shortened by 2 bases and J by 7 bases, with 12 bases between the two germline ends. This CDR3 comprises 14 residues. This CDR3 is CASSLLGPNGELFF. The CDR3 DNA reads TGTGCCAGCAGCTTATTGGGGCCGAACGGGGAGCTGTTTTTT.

The genes are TRBV6-1 and TRBJ1-5, with D possibly being TRBD1 (5 bases). CDR1 is MNHNS and CDR2 is SASEGT in the germline V gene. Deletions cut 1 base from V and 1 base from J, with 11 bases between. This CDR3 is 16 amino acids long. Written as DNA, the CDR3 is TGTGCCAGCAGTGAAGGTTGGGGGGGAAGCAATCAGCCCCAGCATTTT. This gives the protein CASSEGWGGSNQPQHF.

The V gene is TRBV7-2, the J gene TRBJ2-7, with a weak D call TRBD1 (6 bases). CDR1 is SGHTA and CDR2 is FQGNSA in the germline V gene. This CDR3 region has 15 residues. With 1 base removed from V and 5 bases from J, the gap between germline ends came to 15 bases. The CDR3 nucleotides read TGTGCCAGCAGCTTAGTGGACAGAAGTGCGGACGAGCAGTACTTC. Translated: CASSLVDRSADEQYF.

This clone was seen a few times. CDR3 in amino acids: CATSREGGREQFF. CDR3 coding DNA: TGTGCCACCAGCAGAGAAGGGGGAAGGGAGCAGTTCTTC. V is TRBV15 and J is TRBJ2-1; tentatively, D is TRBD1 (6 bases). Germline CDR1 and CDR2: LNHNV and YYDKDF (reference sequence). The length of the CDR3 is 13 residues. V was pared by 0 bases and J by 10 bases, with 10 bases between.

The chain joins TRBV30 to TRBJ2-2; 9 bases map to TRBD1. Looked up from germline, CDR1 is GTSNPN and CDR2 is SVGIG (reference sequence). This CDR3 region has 15 residues. Trimming removed 1 base from V and 3 bases from J; junction bases left unmatched: 3. This chain's CDR3 is CAWSGDRVHTGELFF. CDR3 bases: TGTGCCTGGAGTGGGGACAGGGTCCACACCGGGGAGCTGTTTTTT.

There are a few counts of this clone. The chain couples TRBV29-1 to TRBJ1-5, with D tentatively TRBD1 (5 bases). CDR1 and CDR2 from the germline V gene are SQVTM and ANQGSEA. This CDR3 has 13 amino acids. V lost 4 bases to trimming and J lost 3 bases, with 10 bases between them. The CDR3 is CSVGQGLNQPQHF. Here the CDR3 DNA reads TGCAGCGTTGGTCAGGGTCTCAATCAGCCCCAGCATTTT.

J is TRBJ2-1 and V is TRBV9; 13 bases match TRBD2. The CDR3 length is 16 residues. V shed 3 bases and J 8 bases; nucleotides not matched to a gene: 8. Germline values: CDR1 SGDLS, CDR2 YYNGEE. In DNA form, the CDR3 reads TGTGCCAGCAGCGAACTAGCGGGGGGGCCGTGGTATGAGCAGTTCTTC. Protein sequence: CASSELAGGPWYEQFF.

The chain couples TRBV14 to TRBJ2-4; 8 nucleotides match TRBD2. The J segment lost 9 bases and the V segment lost 6 bases, leaving 10 bases of the junction unmatched. This CDR3 is 14 amino acids long. CDR1 is SGHDN, CDR2 FVKESK, per germline. The CDR3 region has the DNA TGTGCCAGCAGACCCGGGGGGGGTCAAGGCATTCAGTACTTC. Its translation: CASRPGGGQGIQYF.

V usage is TRBV10-3 and J usage is TRBJ2-7, with 14 bases that match TRBD2. This CDR3 region has 19 residues. Germline loops: CDR1 ENHRY, CDR2 SYGVKD. V gave up 6 bases and J gave up 1 base; unmatched junction bases: 14. CDR3 protein: CAISDRRLAGGSSSYEQYF. The CDR3 nucleotides are TGTGCCATCAGCGACCGTCGACTAGCGGGGGGGTCATCATCCTACGAGCAGTACTTC.

The V and J genes are TRBV30 and TRBJ2-3, with a tentative D call TRBD2 (6 bases). V gave up 2 bases and J gave up 0 bases, with 15 bases separating them. Germline V gene data show CDR1 as GTSNPN and CDR2 as SVGIG (reference sequence). The CDR3 sequence is 16 residues long. In nucleotides, the CDR3 is TGTGCCTGGAGTCCGATGACTAGGGCTAGCACAGATACGCAGTATTTT. Amino acids: CAWSPMTRASTDTQYF.

The V and J genes are TRBV3-1 (or the pseudogene TRBV3-2) and TRBJ2-1; D is possibly TRBD1 (5 bases). CDR1 is LGHDT, CDR2 YNNKEL, per germline (reference sequence). Deletions cut 4 bases from V and 5 bases from J, with 21 bases between. The CDR3 is 17 residues long. Written as DNA, the CDR3 is TGTGCCAGCAGCCTTGGACGTAGGCAGGGCAAGAACAATGAGCAGTTCTTC. It is translated as CASSLGRRQGKNNEQFF.

This chain links TRBV7-9 with TRBJ2-3; no clear D. CDR1 and CDR2 (germline): SEHNR, FQNEAQ (reference sequence). The CDR3 totals 12 residues. V gave up 4 bases and J gave up 1 base, with 3 bases separating them. The CDR3 sequence: CASSSGTDTQYF. The CDR3 region has the DNA TGTGCCAGCAGCTCAGGCACAGATACGCAGTATTTT.

This chain uses TRBV9 with TRBJ2-2; D call uncertain. Per germline, CDR1 SGDLS and CDR2 YYNGEE. The ends were cut back, 0 bases at V and 6 bases at J, with 3 bases in the middle. The CDR3 has 12 residues. This CDR3 is CASSVVAGELFF. CDR3 sequence (DNA): TGTGCCAGCAGCGTAGTAGCCGGGGAGCTGTTTTTT. Combining the CDR3 with reference TRBV9 and TRBJ2-2 gives the whole variable domain DSGVTQTPKHLITATGQRVTLRCSPRSGDLSVYWYQQSLDQGLQFLIQYYNGEERAKGNILERFSAQQFPDLHSELNLSSLELGDSALYFCASSVVAGELFFGEGSRLTVL.

Here the CDR3 DNA reads TGTGCCAGCCGATACCGGACAGTAAAGGCAACTAATGAAAAACTGTTTTTT. It codes for CASRYRTVKATNEKLFF. This chain connects TRBV28 to TRBJ1-4; the D gene is possibly TRBD1 (6 bases). The CDR3 is 17 residues long. V dropped 8 bases and J dropped 0 bases, with 19 bases sitting between them. Germline values: CDR1 MDHEN, CDR2 SYDVKM.

The CDR3 coding sequence is TGTGCCAGCAGCCCGAAGACAGGGACTAATTCACCCCTCCACTTT. This gives the protein CASSPKTGTNSPLHF. The rearrangement uses TRBV3-1 (or the pseudogene TRBV3-2) and TRBJ1-6; 7 positions agree with TRBD1. Looked up from germline, CDR1 is LGHDT and CDR2 is YNNKEL (reference sequence). The CDR3 is 15 residues long. J lost 6 bases, V lost 4 bases, and 6 bases had no gene match.

The rearrangement joins TRBV9 to TRBJ2-2; 7 bases fit TRBD2. The CDR3 runs 15 residues. CDR1 SGDLS and CDR2 YYNGEE come from the germline V gene. With V trimmed by 0 bases and J by 1 base, 0 bases remained unmatched. CDR3 sequence reads: CASSVGGGNTGELFF. CDR3 sequence (DNA): TGTGCCAGCAGCGTAGGCGGGGGGAACACCGGGGAGCTGTTTTTT.

This clone was seen a single time. V gene TRBV6-5 combines with J gene TRBJ2-5; 7 positions match TRBD1. Germline trimming cut 6 bases from V and 2 bases from J; bases unmatched to any gene: 3. The CDR3 consists of 13 residues. Germline V CDR1 and CDR2: MNHEY, SVGAGI. CDR3 residues: CASSRGQQETQYF. DNA for the CDR3: TGTGCCAGCAGCCGGGGACAGCAAGAGACCCAGTACTTC.

The chain couples TRBV11-2 to TRBJ2-1, with TRBD1 identical over 8 bases. The germline gives CDR1 SGHAT, CDR2 FQNNGV. V gave up 1 base and J gave up 10 bases; unmatched junction bases: 6. This CDR3 contains 14 residues. The CDR3 loop reads CASSLGDRSREQFF. The CDR3 DNA follows: TGTGCCAGCAGCTTAGGGGACAGGTCGAGGGAGCAGTTCTTC.